Listed below are T cell receptor beta chains from one sample, sequenced in a study of monozygotic twins with inflammatory bowel disease. After re-calling the 5' RACE reads, TCRdb lists one entry per CDR3 protein, DNA absent. This repertoire includes 300,000 to 400,000 distinct CDR3 sequences. Material: blood. These receptors were obtained from a human donor with ulcerative colitis or Crohn's disease, or a healthy co-twin of an affected twin (not recorded which). CDR3s include the opening cysteine and the closing phenylalanine or tryptophan.

TRBV6-2/TRBV6-3	TRBJ1-2	CASSSQGIYGYTF
TRBV9	TRBJ2-7	CASSVTSGYEQYF
TRBV5-1	TRBJ1-2	CASSPWRGGNYGYTF
TRBV14	TRBJ2-2	CASSLKAGAGELFF
TRBV7-9	TRBJ1-4	CASSSTDRDEKLFF
TRBV5-1	TRBJ2-7	CASSLDPVYEQYF
TRBV20-1	TRBJ1-1	CSARNGYTEAFF
TRBV4-3	TRBJ2-7	CASSQDSNRIYEQYF
TRBV24-1	TRBJ2-1	CAVGTALYNEQFF
TRBV30	TRBJ2-3	CAWSRADTQYF
TRBV20-1	TRBJ1-6	CSATGTTYNSPLHF
TRBV12-3/TRBV12-4	TRBJ2-3	CASSLVGTDTQYF
TRBV20-1	TRBJ1-2	CSARDVSARNGYTF
TRBV6-2/TRBV6-3	TRBJ2-5	CASSLLIVGGQETQYF
TRBV6-2/TRBV6-3	TRBJ2-6	CASSTRDRGGMLNSGANVLTF
TRBV18	TRBJ2-7	CASSPVGYEQYF
TRBV4-1	TRBJ2-7	CASSLFPGTGNYEQYF
TRBV20-1	TRBJ1-1	CSAGDLSNTEAFF
TRBV11-2	TRBJ1-2	CASSPDRANYGYTF
TRBV20-1	TRBJ2-1	CSARSGASGYNEQFF
TRBV19	TRBJ1-2	CASRGPVNYGYTF
TRBV6-6	TRBJ2-7	CASSYPGTPSQYF
TRBV14	TRBJ2-7	CASSQGLKPTSGRSYEQYF
TRBV19	TRBJ1-1	CASRKPNPEAGAFF
TRBV20-1	TRBJ1-2	CSARMGASSFSANGYTF
TRBV4-3	TRBJ1-6	CASSQAGQTNSPLHF
TRBV19	TRBJ2-3	CASSPVVGVSTQYF
TRBV12-3/TRBV12-4	TRBJ2-7	CASILDRILYF
TRBV4-1	TRBJ2-6	CASSEIVGWNWVSGANVLTF
TRBV6-1	TRBJ1-1	CASSDRRSTSIRTEAFF
TRBV20-1	TRBJ2-1	CSGGTSGYNEQFF
TRBV7-8	TRBJ2-1	CASSFPYGRPSNEQFF
TRBV3-1	TRBJ1-1	CASSQDTGGAFF
TRBV28	TRBJ2-4	CASSLTGVPRESAKNIQYF
TRBV28	TRBJ2-5	CASSLKNIEETQYF